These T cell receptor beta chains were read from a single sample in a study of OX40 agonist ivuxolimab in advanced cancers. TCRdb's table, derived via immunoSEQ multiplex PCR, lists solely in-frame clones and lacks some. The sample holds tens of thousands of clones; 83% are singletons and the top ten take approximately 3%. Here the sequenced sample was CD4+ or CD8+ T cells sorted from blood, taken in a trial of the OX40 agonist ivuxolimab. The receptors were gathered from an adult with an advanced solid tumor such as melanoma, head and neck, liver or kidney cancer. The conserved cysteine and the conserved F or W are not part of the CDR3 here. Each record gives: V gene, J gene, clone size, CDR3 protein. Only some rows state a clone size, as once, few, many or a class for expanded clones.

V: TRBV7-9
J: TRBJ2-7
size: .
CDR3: ASSLTSGVNEQY

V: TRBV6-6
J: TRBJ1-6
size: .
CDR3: ASSYRSSYNSPLH

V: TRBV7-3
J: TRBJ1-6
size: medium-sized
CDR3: ASSSPGSPLH

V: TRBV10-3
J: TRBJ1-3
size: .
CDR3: AISSSSGRTSGNTIY

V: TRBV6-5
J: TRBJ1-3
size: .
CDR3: ASSYSWEPGNTIY

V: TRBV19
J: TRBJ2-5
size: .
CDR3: ASSMPGVGTQY

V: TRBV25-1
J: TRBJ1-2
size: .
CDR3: ASSNSGAGNYGYT

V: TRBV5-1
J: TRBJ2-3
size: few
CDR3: ASSLMGLAGDTQY

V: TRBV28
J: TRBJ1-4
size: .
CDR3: ASSSWGAANEKLF

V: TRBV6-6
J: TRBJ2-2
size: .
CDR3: ASSYATGVGELF